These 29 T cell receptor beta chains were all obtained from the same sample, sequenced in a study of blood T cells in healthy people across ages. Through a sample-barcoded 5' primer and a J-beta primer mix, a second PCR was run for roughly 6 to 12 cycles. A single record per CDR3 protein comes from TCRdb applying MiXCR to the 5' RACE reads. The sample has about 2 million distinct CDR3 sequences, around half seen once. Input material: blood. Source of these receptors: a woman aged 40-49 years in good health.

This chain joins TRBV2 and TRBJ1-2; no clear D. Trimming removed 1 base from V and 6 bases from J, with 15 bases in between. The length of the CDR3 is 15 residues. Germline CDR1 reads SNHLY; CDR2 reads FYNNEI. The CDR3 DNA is TGTGCCAGCAGTGAAGTGTCCAGACCGTCTGATGGCTACACCTTC. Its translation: CASSEVSRPSDGYTF.

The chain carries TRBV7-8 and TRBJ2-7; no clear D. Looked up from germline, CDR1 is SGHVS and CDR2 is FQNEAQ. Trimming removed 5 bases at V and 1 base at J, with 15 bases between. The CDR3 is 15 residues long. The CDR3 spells CASSPGRGTSYEQYF. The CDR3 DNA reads TGTGCCAGCAGCCCCGGTCGCGGAACATCCTACGAGCAGTACTTC.

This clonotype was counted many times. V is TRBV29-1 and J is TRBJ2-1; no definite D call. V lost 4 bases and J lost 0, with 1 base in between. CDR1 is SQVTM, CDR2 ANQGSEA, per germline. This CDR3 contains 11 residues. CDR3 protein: CSVGSYNEQFF. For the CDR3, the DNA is TGCAGCGTTGGCTCCTACAATGAGCAGTTCTTC.

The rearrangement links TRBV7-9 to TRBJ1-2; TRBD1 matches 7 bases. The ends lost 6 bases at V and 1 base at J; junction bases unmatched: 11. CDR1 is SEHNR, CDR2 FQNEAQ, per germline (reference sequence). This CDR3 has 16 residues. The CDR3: CASRHTGTEHNYGYTF. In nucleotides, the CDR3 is TGTGCCAGCAGACACACCGGGACAGAACATAACTATGGCTACACCTTC.

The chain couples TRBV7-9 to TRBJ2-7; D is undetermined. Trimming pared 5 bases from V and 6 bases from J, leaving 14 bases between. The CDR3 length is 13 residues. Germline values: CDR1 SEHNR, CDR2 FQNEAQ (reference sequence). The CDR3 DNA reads TGTGCCAGCAGCGCCGGACGAGCTGGCGAGCAGTACTTC. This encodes CASSAGRAGEQYF.

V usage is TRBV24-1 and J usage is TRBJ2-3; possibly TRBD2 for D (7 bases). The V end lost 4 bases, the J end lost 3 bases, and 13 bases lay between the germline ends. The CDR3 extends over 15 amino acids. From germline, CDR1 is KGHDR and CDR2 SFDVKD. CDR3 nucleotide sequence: TGTGCCACCAGTGACCCGAGGGGGGGTACAGATACGCAGTATTTT. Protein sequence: CATSDPRGGTDTQYF.

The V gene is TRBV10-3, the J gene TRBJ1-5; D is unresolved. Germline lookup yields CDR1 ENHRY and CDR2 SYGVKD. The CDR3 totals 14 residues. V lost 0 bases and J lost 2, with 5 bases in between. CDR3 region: CAISESGGNQPQHF. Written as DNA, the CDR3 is TGTGCCATCAGTGAGTCCGGCGGCAATCAGCCCCAGCATTTT.

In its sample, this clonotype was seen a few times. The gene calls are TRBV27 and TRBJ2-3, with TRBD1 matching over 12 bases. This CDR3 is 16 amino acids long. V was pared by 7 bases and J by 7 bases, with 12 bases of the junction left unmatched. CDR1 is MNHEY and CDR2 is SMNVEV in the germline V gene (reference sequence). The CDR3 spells CASTKGTGGFVNTQYF. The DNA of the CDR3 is TGTGCCAGCACGAAAGGGACAGGGGGCTTTGTGAATACGCAGTATTTT.

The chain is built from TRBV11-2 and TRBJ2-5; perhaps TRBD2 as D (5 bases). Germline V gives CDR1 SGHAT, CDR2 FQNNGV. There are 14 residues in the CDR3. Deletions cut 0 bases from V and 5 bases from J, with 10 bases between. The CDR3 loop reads CASSLDTRRETQYF. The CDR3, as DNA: TGTGCCAGCAGCTTAGATACGAGGAGGGAGACCCAGTACTTC.

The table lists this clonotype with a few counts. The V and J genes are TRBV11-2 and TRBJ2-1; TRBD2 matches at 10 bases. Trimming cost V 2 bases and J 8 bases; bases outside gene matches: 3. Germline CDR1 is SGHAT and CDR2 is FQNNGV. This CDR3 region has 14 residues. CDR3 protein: CASSLQRGGDEQFF. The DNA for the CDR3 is TGTGCCAGCAGCTTACAGCGGGGGGGGGATGAGCAGTTCTTC.

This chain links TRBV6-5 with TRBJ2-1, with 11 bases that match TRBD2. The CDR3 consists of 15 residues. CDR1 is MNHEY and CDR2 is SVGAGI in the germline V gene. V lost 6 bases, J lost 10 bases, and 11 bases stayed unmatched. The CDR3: CASSLTSGESREQFF. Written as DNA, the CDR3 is TGTGCCAGCAGCCTGACTAGCGGGGAATCTCGAGAGCAGTTCTTC.

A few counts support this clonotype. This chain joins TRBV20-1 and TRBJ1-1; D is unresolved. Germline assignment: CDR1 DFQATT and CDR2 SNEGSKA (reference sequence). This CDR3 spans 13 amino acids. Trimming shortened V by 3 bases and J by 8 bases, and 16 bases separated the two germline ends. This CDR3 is CSARQAGAWEAFF. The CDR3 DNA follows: TGCAGTGCTAGGCAGGCAGGTGCCTGGGAAGCTTTCTTT.

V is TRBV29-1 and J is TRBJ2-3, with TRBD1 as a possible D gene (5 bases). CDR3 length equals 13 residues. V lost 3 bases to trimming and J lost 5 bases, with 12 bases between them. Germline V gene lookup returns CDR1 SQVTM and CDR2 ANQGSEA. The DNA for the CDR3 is TGCAGCGTTGAGGGTCAGGGTGGAGATACGCAGTATTTT. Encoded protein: CSVEGQGGDTQYF.

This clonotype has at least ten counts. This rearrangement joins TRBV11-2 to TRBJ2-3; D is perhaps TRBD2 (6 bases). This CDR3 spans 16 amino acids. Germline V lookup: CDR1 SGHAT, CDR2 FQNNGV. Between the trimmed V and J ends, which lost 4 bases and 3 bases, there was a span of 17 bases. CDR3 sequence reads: CASSSQAGKGTDTQYF. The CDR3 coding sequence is TGTGCCAGCAGCTCCCAAGCGGGCAAGGGGACAGATACGCAGTATTTT.

The CDR3 region is CSVEVGVSDTQYF. The CDR3 coding sequence is TGCAGCGTTGAAGTCGGGGTGTCAGATACGCAGTATTTT. The gene calls are TRBV29-1 and TRBJ2-3, with D tentatively TRBD2 (5 bases). The CDR3 is made up of 13 amino acids. The germline gives CDR1 SQVTM, CDR2 ANQGSEA. V was clipped by 1 base and J by 4 bases, with 9 bases between them.

Here the CDR3 reads CASSPRGQGSKPQHF. The CDR3 DNA reads as TGTGCCAGCAGCCCGAGAGGACAGGGGTCCAAGCCCCAGCATTTT. The V call is TRBV7-2, the J call TRBJ1-5, with 9 nucleotides matching TRBD1. This CDR3 region has 15 residues. Germline trimming cut 5 bases from V and 8 bases from J; bases unmatched to any gene: 10. CDR1 is SGHTA and CDR2 is FQGNSA in the germline V gene.

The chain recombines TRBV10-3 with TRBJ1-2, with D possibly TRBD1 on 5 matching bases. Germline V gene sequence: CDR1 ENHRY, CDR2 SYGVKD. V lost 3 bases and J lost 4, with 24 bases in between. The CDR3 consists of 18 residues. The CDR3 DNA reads TGTGCCATCAGTGACTCCTTACCCGGGGGAGGAATTCTCTATGGCTACACCTTC. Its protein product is CAISDSLPGGGILYGYTF.

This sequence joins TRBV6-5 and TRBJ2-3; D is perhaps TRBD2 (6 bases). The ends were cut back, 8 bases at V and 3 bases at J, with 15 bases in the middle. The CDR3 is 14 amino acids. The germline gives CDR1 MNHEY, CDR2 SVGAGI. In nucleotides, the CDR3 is TGTGCCAGCTTGAGACTAGATGGTACAGATACGCAGTATTTT. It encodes CASLRLDGTDTQYF.

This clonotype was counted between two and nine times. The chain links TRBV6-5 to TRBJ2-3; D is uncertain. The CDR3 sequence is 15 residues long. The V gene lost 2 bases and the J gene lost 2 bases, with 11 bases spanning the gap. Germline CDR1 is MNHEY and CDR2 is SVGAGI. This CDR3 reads CASSYRPALTDTQYF. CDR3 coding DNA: TGTGCCAGCAGTTACCGACCGGCTCTCACAGATACGCAGTATTTT.

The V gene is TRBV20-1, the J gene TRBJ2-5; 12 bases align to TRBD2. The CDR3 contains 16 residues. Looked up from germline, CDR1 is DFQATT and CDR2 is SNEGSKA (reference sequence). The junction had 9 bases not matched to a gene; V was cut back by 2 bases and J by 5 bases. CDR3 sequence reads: CSARSPSGGEKETQYF. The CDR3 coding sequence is TGCAGTGCTAGAAGTCCTAGCGGGGGGGAAAAGGAGACCCAGTACTTC.

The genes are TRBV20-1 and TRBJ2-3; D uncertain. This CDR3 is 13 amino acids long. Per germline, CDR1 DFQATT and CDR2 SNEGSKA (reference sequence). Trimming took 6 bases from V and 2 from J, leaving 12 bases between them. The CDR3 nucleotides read TGCAGTGCCCCGGACCTCCTCACAGATACGCAGTATTTT. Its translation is CSAPDLLTDTQYF.

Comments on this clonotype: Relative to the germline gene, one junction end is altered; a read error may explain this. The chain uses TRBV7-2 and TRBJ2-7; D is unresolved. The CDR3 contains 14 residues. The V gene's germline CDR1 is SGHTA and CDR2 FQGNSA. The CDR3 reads CGSSRDTGRYEQYF. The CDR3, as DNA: TGTGGCAGCAGCCGAGACACTGGCCGGTACGAGCAGTACTTC.

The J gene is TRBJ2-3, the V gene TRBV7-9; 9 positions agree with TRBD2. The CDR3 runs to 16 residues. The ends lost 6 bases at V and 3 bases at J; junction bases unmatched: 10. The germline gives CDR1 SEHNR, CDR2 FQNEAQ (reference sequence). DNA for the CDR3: TGTGCCAGCAGGGGGACTAGCAGCGTGGTGACAGATACGCAGTATTTT. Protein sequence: CASRGTSSVVTDTQYF.

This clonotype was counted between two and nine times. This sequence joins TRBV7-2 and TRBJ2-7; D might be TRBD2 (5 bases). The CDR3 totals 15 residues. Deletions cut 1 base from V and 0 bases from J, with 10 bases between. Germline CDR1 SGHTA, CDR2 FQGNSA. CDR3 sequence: CASSLEGLASYEQYF. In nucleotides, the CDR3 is TGTGCCAGCAGCTTAGAGGGTCTAGCCTCCTACGAGCAGTACTTC.

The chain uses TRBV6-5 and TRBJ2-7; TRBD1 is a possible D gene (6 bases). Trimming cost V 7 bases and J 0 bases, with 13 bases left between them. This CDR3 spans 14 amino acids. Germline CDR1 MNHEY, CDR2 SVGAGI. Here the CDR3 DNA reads TGTGCCAGCATTTGGGGGCCGATCTCCTACGAGCAGTACTTC. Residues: CASIWGPISYEQYF.

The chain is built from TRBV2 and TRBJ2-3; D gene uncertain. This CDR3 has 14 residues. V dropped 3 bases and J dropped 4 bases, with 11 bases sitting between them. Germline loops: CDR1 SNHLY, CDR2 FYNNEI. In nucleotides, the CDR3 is TGTGCCAGCAGTGATCTACCCTACCCAGATACGCAGTATTTT. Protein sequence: CASSDLPYPDTQYF.

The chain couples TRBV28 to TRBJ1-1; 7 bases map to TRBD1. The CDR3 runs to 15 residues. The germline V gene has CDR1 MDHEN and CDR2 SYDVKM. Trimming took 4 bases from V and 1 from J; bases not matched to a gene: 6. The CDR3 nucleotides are TGTGCCAGCAGTTCCGCGACAGGGTCGAACACTGAAGCTTTCTTT. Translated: CASSSATGSNTEAFF. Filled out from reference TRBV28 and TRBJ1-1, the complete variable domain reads DVKVTQSSRYLVKRTGEKVFLECVQDMDHENMFWYRQDPGLGLRLIYFSYDVKMKEKGDIPEGYSVSREKKERFSLILESASTNQTSMYLCASSSATGSNTEAFFGQGTRLTVV.

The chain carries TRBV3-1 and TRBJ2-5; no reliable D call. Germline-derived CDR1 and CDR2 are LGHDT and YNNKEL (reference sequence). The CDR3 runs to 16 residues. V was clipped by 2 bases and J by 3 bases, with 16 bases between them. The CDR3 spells CASSQMFRSLEETQYF. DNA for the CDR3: TGTGCCAGCAGCCAAATGTTTCGGAGCTTAGAAGAGACCCAGTACTTC.

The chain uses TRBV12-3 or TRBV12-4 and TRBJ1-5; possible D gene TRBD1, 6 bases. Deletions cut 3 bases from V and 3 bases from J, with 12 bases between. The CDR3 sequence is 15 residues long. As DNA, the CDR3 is TGTGCCAGCAGTTTCCGGGGGCAGCCCAATCAGCCCCAGCATTTT. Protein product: CASSFRGQPNQPQHF.